This TCR beta chain appears in the sequencing data of a study of blood T cell repertoires in COVID-19. Clones were read by immunoSEQ multiplex PCR, and TCRdb kept only the in-frame ones, dropping some. The sample yields under 200,000 clones, about 86% seen once. V was pared by 1 base and J by 6 bases, with 9 bases of the junction left unmatched. The CDR3 length is 17 residues. Germline values: CDR1 MGHDK, CDR2 SYGVNS. The V and J genes are TRBV25-1 and TRBJ1-4, with TRBD1 matching 9 bases. The specimen was peripheral blood. This TCR came from an elderly woman in a cohort sampled during active or convalescent COVID-19. CDR3 nucleotides: TGTGCCAGCAGTGAATTAGGACCGGGACAGGGATATGAAAAACTGTTTTTT. Encoded protein: CASSELGPGQGYEKLFF. The full variable domain, its missing parts supplied by reference TRBV25-1 and TRBJ1-4, is EADIYQTPRYLVIGTGKKITLECSQTMGHDKMYWYQQDPGMELHLIHYSYGVNSTEKGDLSSESTVSRIRTEHFPLTLESARPSHTSQYLCASSELGPGQGYEKLFFGSGTQLSVL.